This entry lists 18 T cell receptor beta chains sequenced from one sample in a study of Ad26.COV2.S vaccination and SARS-CoV-2 variants. Only in-frame clones appear in the TCRdb table, and some are missing; sequencing was by immunoSEQ multiplex PCR. The repertoire holds roughly 420,000 clones, with 89% as singletons. Treatment defined: around 19 received Ad26.COV2.S at low or high dose, single or two shots; several received placebo; per-sample allocation not given. Day 63 after the first vaccine or placebo injection was the time point for sampling. The sample in question was peripheral blood, obtained in a trial of Ad26.COV2.S vaccine versus placebo. The receptor set was obtained from a person aged 18-65 years who received the Ad26.COV2.S COVID-19 vaccine or a placebo.

The DNA of the CDR3 is TGTGCCAGCAAGAATAGGCCCGCAACTAATGAAAAACTGTTTTTT. Translating gives CASKNRPATNEKLFF. The chain couples TRBV6-6 to TRBJ1-4; D remains ambiguous. The germline V gene encodes CDR1 MNHNY and CDR2 SVGAGI (reference sequence). Between the trimmed V and J ends, which lost 7 bases and 0 bases, there was a span of 12 bases. The CDR3 covers 15 residues.

This chain uses TRBV4-3 with TRBJ2-3, with a tentative D call TRBD2 (5 bases). V lost 2 bases and J 2 bases, leaving 17 bases between the germline ends. The V gene's germline CDR1 is LGHNA and CDR2 YSLEER. This CDR3 is built from 17 residues. For the CDR3, the DNA is TGCGCCAGCAGCCAACAGTGGACTCAAGGCTACACAGATACGCAGTATTTT. As protein: CASSQQWTQGYTDTQYF.

Here the CDR3 reads CASIFYLNEKLFF. The CDR3 coding sequence is TGTGCCAGCATCTTCTATTTGAATGAAAAACTGTTTTTT. V usage is TRBV2 and J usage is TRBJ1-4; D gene uncertain. Germline V gives CDR1 SNHLY, CDR2 FYNNEI. CDR3 length equals 13 residues. The V end was cut by 7 bases, the J end by 5 bases, with 11 bases between.

The chain recombines TRBV4-2 with TRBJ2-3; TRBD2 aligns across 15 bases. The CDR3 has 18 residues. The trim removed 4 bases at V and 1 base at J, leaving 6 bases unmatched. CDR1 is LGHNA, CDR2 YNFKEQ, per germline. This CDR3 is CASSPGLAGGPRTDTQYF. The DNA of the CDR3 is TGTGCCAGCAGCCCAGGACTAGCGGGGGGGCCGCGCACAGATACGCAGTATTTT.

The chain links TRBV5-1 to TRBJ1-2, with D unresolved. V lost 0 bases, J lost 0 bases, and 15 bases lay in between. CDR1 is SGHRS and CDR2 is YFSETQ in the germline V gene. CDR3 length: 17 residues. CDR3 sequence: CASSLGLIGRANYGYTF. For the CDR3, the DNA is TGCGCCAGCAGCTTGGGACTGATCGGGAGGGCTAACTATGGCTACACCTTC.

V usage is TRBV7-2 and J usage is TRBJ1-3, with D maybe TRBD1 (5 bases). The CDR3 contains 16 residues. Germline CDR1 SGHTA, CDR2 FQGNSA. V lost 1 base and J lost 2, with 12 bases in between. The CDR3 loop is CASSLGPGPAGNTIYF. The CDR3 DNA reads as TGTGCCAGCAGCTTAGGGCCAGGGCCGGCTGGAAACACCATATATTTT.

The J gene is TRBJ2-5, the V gene TRBV5-1; 9 bases fit TRBD2. The length of the CDR3 is 15 residues. Per germline, CDR1 SGHRS and CDR2 YFSETQ. J gave up 0 bases and V 2 bases, and 2 bases lay outside the gene matches. The CDR3 sequence: CASSFLAGNQETQYF. CDR3 bases: TGCGCCAGCAGCTTTCTAGCGGGAAACCAAGAGACCCAGTACTTC.

The chain joins TRBV2 to TRBJ2-5; perhaps D is TRBD1 or TRBD2 (5 bases each). CDR3 length: 15 amino acids. From germline, CDR1 is SNHLY and CDR2 FYNNEI. The V and J ends lost 5 bases and 2 bases respectively, with 15 bases between them. CDR3 DNA: TGTGCCAGCAGTTCGGCCGGGACGTCACAAGAGACCCAGTACTTC. Protein: CASSSAGTSQETQYF.

The CDR3 nucleotides read TGTGCTAGTGGTCCCTTGCTAGCGGGAGTGGAGACCCAGTACTTC. Protein: CASGPLLAGVETQYF. The chain uses TRBV12-5 and TRBJ2-5, with 10 bases aligning to TRBD2. V lost 5 bases to trimming and J lost 5 bases; unmatched junction nucleotides: 8. CDR1 LGHNT and CDR2 FRNRAP come from the germline V gene. The CDR3 has 15 residues.

The chain joins TRBV3-1 (or the pseudogene TRBV3-2) to TRBJ1-6; D is ambiguous. The CDR3 totals 14 residues. V lost 3 bases and J 0 bases, leaving 3 bases between the germline ends. CDR1 is LGHDT and CDR2 is YNNKEL in the germline V gene (reference sequence). Here the CDR3 DNA reads TGTGCCAGCAGCCAGTACTCCTATAATTCACCCCTCCACTTT. As protein: CASSQYSYNSPLHF.

The chain recombines TRBV7-2 with TRBJ2-3; no firm D call. Germline values: CDR1 SGHTA, CDR2 FQGNSA. The CDR3 is 16 residues long. V shed 2 bases and J shed 0 bases, with 12 bases lying between them. The CDR3 bases are TGTGCCAGCAGCTTATATTCGGTTTGGAGCACAGATACGCAGTATTTT. Residues: CASSLYSVWSTDTQYF.

This chain uses TRBV6-5 with TRBJ2-5; 7 positions agree with TRBD2. CDR1 and CDR2 (germline): MNHEY, SVGAGI. The V and J ends lost 3 bases and 0 bases, in that order; junction bases with no gene match: 7. There are 16 residues in the CDR3. CDR3 sequence reads: CASSYGRVRDQETQYF. The CDR3 nucleotides read TGTGCCAGCAGTTATGGGAGGGTGAGGGACCAAGAGACCCAGTACTTC.

V and J are TRBV6-1 and TRBJ2-1, with no clear D. Germline CDR1 reads MNHNS; CDR2 reads SASEGT. V lost 1 base and J 8 bases, leaving 6 bases between the germline ends. The CDR3 is 12 amino acids. CDR3 DNA: TGTGCCAGCAGTGAAGTGTCCGATGAGCAGTTCTTC. Protein product: CASSEVSDEQFF.

The chain couples TRBV3-1 (or the pseudogene TRBV3-2) to TRBJ2-2; maybe TRBD2 (6 bases). The V gene's germline CDR1 is LGHDT and CDR2 YNNKEL (reference sequence). V was trimmed by 2 bases and J by 1 base, leaving 11 bases between them. The CDR3 loop spans 16 amino acids. The CDR3 sequence is CASSQSGRGNTGELFF. CDR3 bases: TGTGCCAGCAGCCAAAGCGGGCGGGGGAACACCGGGGAGCTGTTTTTT.

The rearrangement joins TRBV13 to TRBJ2-3; 12 positions agree with TRBD2. This CDR3 region has 15 residues. Germline V gene data show CDR1 as PRHDT and CDR2 as FYEKMQ (reference sequence). V shed 5 bases and J 3 bases; nucleotides not matched to a gene: 3. CDR3: CASSRGLAGTDTQYF. CDR3 in DNA: TGTGCCAGCAGCCGTGGACTAGCGGGGACAGATACGCAGTATTTT.

The chain uses TRBV2 and TRBJ2-3; 10 bases line up with TRBD2. Per the germline V gene, CDR1 is SNHLY and CDR2 is FYNNEI. With 5 bases clipped from V and 8 bases from J, the junction kept 4 bases outside the gene matches. CDR3 size: 13 residues. CDR3 DNA sequence: TGTGCCAGCAGTCTGAGACTAGCGGGTACGCAGTATTTT. Amino acid sequence: CASSLRLAGTQYF.

The chain links TRBV7-3 to TRBJ1-2; D unresolved. V lost 4 bases, J lost 4 bases, and 10 bases lay in between. The CDR3 runs 13 residues. Germline V gene sequence: CDR1 SGHTA, CDR2 FQGTGA. CDR3 residues: CASSSPMGYGYTF. The CDR3 coding sequence is TGTGCCAGCAGCTCCCCCATGGGCTATGGCTACACCTTC.

This clone occurred once. J is TRBJ1-6 and V is TRBV30, with D perhaps matching TRBD1 (5 bases). This CDR3 region has 15 residues. The V gene's germline CDR1 is GTSNPN and CDR2 SVGIG (reference sequence). V was clipped by 1 base and J by 0 bases, with 7 bases between them. CDR3: CAWSAGSSYNSPLHF. CDR3 nucleotide sequence: TGTGCCTGGAGTGCAGGGAGCTCCTATAATTCACCCCTCCACTTT. The full variable domain, with the rest looked up from reference TRBV30 and TRBJ1-6, is SQTIHQWPATLVQPVGSPLSLECTVEGTSNPNLYWYRQAAGRGLQLLFYSVGIGQISSEVPQNLSASRPQDRQFILSSKKLLLSDSGFYLCAWSAGSSYNSPLHFGNGTRLTVT.